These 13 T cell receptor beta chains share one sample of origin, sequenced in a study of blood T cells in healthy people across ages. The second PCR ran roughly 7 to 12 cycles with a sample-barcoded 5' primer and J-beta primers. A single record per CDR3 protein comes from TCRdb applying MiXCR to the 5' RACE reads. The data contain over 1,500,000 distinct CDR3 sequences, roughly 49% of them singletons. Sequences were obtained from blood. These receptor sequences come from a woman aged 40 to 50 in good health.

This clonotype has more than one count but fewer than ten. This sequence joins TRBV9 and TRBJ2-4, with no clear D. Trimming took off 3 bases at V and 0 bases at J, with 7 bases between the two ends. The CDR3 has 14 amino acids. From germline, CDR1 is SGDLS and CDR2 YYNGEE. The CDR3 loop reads CASSATEAKNIQYF. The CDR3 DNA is TGTGCCAGCAGCGCTACAGAAGCCAAAAACATTCAGTACTTC. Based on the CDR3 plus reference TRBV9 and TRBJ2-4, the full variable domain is DSGVTQTPKHLITATGQRVTLRCSPRSGDLSVYWYQQSLDQGLQFLIQYYNGEERAKGNILERFSAQQFPDLHSELNLSSLELGDSALYFCASSATEAKNIQYFGAGTRLSVL.

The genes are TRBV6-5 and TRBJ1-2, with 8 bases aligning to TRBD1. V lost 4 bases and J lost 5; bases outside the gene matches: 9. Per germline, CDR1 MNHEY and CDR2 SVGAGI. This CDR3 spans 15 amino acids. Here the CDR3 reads CASSSRGQGEYGYTF. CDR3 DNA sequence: TGTGCCAGCAGTTCTCGTGGACAGGGAGAATATGGCTACACCTTC.

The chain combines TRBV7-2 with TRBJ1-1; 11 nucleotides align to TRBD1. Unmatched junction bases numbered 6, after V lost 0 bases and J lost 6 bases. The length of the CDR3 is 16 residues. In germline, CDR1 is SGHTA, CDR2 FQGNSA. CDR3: CASSLAGTGGWAEAFF. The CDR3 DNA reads TGTGCCAGCAGCTTAGCCGGGACAGGGGGATGGGCTGAAGCTTTCTTT.

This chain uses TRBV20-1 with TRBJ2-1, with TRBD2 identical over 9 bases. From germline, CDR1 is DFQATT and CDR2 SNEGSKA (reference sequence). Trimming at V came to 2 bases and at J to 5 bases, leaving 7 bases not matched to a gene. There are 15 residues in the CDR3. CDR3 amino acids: CSARPLAGAHNEQFF. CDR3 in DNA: TGCAGTGCTAGACCATTAGCGGGGGCCCACAATGAGCAGTTCTTC.

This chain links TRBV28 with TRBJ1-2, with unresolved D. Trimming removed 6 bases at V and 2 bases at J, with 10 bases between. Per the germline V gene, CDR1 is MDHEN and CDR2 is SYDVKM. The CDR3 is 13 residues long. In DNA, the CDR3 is TGTGCCAGCAGGAACACCTGGAACTATGGCTACACCTTC. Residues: CASRNTWNYGYTF.

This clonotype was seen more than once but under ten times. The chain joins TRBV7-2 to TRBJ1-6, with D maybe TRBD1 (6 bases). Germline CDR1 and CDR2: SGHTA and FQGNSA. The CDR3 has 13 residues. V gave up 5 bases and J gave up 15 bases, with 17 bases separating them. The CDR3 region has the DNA TGTGCCAGCAGCGAACAAATCACAGGGCTCCTCCACTTT. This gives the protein CASSEQITGLLHF.

The DNA of the CDR3 is TGTGCCAGCAGTGATGGACCTGGGGACGGGGGGGCCTCTGATACGCAGTATTTT. Translation gives CASSDGPGDGGASDTQYF. V is TRBV6-4 and J is TRBJ2-3, with TRBD2 matching over 8 bases. The CDR3 has 18 amino acids. J gave up 6 bases and V 3 bases, and 17 bases lay outside the gene matches. CDR1 is MRHNA and CDR2 is SNTAGT in the germline V gene.

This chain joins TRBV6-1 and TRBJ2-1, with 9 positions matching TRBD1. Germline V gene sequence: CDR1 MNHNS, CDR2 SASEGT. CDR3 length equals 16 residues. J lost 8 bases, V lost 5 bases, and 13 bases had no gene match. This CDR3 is CASSLPHGTGRDEQFF. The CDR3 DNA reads TGTGCCAGCAGTCTCCCCCACGGGACAGGGAGGGATGAGCAGTTCTTC.

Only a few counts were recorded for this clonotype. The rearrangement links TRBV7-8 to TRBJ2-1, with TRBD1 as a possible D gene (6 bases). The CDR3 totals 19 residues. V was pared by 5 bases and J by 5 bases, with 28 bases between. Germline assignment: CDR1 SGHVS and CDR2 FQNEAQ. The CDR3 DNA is TGTGCCAGCAGCCCTAAAGCGCAGGGGATACCTTTCCACAACAATGAGCAGTTCTTC. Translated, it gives CASSPKAQGIPFHNNEQFF. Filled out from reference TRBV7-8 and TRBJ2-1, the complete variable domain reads GAGVSQSPRYKVAKRGQDVALRCDPISGHVSLFWYQQALGQGPEFLTYFQNEAQLDKSGLPSDRFFAERPEGSVSTLKIQRTQQEDSAVYLCASSPKAQGIPFHNNEQFFGPGTRLTVL.

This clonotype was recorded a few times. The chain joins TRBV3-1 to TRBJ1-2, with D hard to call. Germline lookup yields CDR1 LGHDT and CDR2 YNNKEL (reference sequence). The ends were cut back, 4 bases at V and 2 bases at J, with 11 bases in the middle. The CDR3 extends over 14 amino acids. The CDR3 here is CASSRAANNYGYTF. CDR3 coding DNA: TGTGCCAGCAGCCGAGCTGCAAACAACTATGGCTACACCTTC.

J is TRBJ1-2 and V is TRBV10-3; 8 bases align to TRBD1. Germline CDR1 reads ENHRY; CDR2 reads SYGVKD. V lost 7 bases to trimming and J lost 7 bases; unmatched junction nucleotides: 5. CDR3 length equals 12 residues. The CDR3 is CAIKGQEVGYTF. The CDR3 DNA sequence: TGTGCCATCAAGGGACAGGAGGTTGGCTACACCTTC.

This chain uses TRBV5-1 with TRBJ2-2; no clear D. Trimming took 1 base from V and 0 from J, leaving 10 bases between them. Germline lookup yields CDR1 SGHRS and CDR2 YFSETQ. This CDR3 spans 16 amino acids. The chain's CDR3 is CASSLPPLANTGELFF. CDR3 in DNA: TGCGCCAGCAGCTTGCCCCCCCTAGCGAACACCGGGGAGCTGTTTTTT.

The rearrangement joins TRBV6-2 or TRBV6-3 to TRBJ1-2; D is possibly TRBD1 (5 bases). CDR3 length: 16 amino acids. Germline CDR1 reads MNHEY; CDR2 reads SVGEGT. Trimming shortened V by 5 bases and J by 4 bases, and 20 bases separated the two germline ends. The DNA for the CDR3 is TGTGCCAGCAGTGCGTCAGGAGAGACAGCTTCCTATGGCTACACCTTC. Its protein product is CASSASGETASYGYTF.